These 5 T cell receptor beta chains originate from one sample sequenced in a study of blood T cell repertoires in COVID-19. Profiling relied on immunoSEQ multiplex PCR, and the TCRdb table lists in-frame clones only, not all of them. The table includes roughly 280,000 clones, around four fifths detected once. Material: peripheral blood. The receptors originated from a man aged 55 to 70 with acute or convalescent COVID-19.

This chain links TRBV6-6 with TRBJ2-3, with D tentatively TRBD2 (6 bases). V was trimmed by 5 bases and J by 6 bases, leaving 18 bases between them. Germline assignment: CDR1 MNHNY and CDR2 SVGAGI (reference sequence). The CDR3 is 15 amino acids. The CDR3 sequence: CASSTVAANGDTQYF. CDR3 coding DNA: TGTGCCAGCAGTACGGTAGCGGCCAACGGGGATACGCAGTATTTT.

CDR3 sequence reads: CASSEVLGGGYTF. In nucleotides, the CDR3 is TGTGCCAGCAGTGAGGTATTAGGGGGAGGCTACACCTTC. The chain uses TRBV2 and TRBJ1-2; possibly TRBD1 for D (6 bases). CDR1 and CDR2 (germline): SNHLY, FYNNEI. This CDR3 is 13 amino acids long. Trimming removed 3 bases from V and 8 bases from J, with 13 bases in between.

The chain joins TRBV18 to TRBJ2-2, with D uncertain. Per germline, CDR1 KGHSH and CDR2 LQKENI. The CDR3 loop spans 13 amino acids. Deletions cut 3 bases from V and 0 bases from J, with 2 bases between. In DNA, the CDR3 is TGTGCCAGCTCACCCTCGAACACCGGGGAGCTGTTTTTT. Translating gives CASSPSNTGELFF.

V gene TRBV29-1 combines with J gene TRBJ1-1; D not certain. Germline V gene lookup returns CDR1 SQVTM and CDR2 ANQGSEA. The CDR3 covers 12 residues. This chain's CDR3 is CSGGHLNTEAFF. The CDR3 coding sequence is TGCAGTGGAGGCCATTTGAACACTGAAGCTTTCTTT.

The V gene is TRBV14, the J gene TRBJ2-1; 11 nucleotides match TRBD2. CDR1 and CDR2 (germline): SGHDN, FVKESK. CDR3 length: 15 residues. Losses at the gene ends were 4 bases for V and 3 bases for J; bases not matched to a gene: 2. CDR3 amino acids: CASSPGTSGYNEQFF. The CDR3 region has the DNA TGTGCCAGCAGCCCCGGGACTAGCGGCTACAATGAGCAGTTCTTC. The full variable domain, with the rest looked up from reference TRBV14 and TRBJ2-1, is EAGVTQFPSHSVIEKGQTVTLRCDPISGHDNLYWYRRVMGKEIKFLLHFVKESKQDESGMPNNRFLAERTGGTYSTLKVQPAELEDSGVYFCASSPGTSGYNEQFFGPGTRLTVL.